The clone carrying this T cell receptor (beta chain) was counted only a few times. Its antigen is not identified. Through Arm-PCR of CDR3 regions and iRepertoire HTBI primers, TCR beta libraries were built. TCRdb re-analysed the multiplex PCR reads in MiXCR, keeping a single row per CDR3 protein. The sample lists approximately 470,000 distinct CDR3 sequences; 16% were seen once. This sample stems from a study of regulatory T cells in long-lasting Graves disease. Study-wide background: For a period under 3 months, newly diagnosed Graves' patients had taken antithyroid drugs.

Study-wide findings and caveats: Persistent disease samples used TRBV28, TRBJ1-2 and TRBJ2-5 preferentially.

This CDR3 is built from 19 residues. Deletions cut 4 bases from V and 10 bases from J, with 37 bases between. Germline V CDR1 and CDR2: SQVTM, ANQGSEA. As for time point: newly diagnosed GD, antithyroid drugs for less than 3 months. Generation of the TCR library employed RNA extracted from PBMCs. This same sample was also part of a study on T cells in Graves' hyperthyroidism and ophthalmopathy. That source reports: In simple terms, a model built on 13 V-J features told ophthalmopathy apart from stable hyperthyroidism.

The clonotype was recovered from a man aged 35 to 55 with Graves disease. Sequenced material: peripheral blood mononuclear cells (PBMCs), taken at new diagnosis, from a patient treated with antithyroid drugs. The chain is built from TRBV29-1 and TRBJ2-5; D may match TRBD1 or TRBD2 (5 bases each). The CDR3: CSVVQIGRVSSQDSRLQYF. As DNA, the CDR3 is TGCAGCGTTGTCCAGATTGGCAGGGTCAGTTCTCAGGACTCCCGTCTCCAGTACTTC. The variable domain in full, with the rest retrieved from reference TRBV29-1 and TRBJ2-5, is SAVISQKPSRDICQRGTSLTIQCQVDSQVTMMFWYRQQPGQSLTLIATANQGSEATYESGFVIDKFPISRPNLTFSTLTVSNMSPEDSSIYLCSVVQIGRVSSQDSRLQYFGPGTRLLVL.